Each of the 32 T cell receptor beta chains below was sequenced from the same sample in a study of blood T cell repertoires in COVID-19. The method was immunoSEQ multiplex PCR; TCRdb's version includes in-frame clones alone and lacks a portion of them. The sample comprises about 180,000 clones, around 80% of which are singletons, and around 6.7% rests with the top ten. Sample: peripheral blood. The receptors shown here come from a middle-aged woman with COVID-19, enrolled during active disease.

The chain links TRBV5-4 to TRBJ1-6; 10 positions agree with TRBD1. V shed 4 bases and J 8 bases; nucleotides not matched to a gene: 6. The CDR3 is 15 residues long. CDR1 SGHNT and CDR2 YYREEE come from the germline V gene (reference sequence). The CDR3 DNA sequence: TGTGCCAGCAGCCACCGACAGGGGGCGGATTCACCCCTCCACTTT. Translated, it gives CASSHRQGADSPLHF.

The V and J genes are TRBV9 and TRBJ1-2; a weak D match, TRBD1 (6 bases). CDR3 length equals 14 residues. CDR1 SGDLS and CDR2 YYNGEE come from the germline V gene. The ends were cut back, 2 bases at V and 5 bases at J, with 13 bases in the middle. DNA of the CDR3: TGTGCCAGCAGCGTGGCCGGGACATCATATGGCTACACCTTC. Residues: CASSVAGTSYGYTF.

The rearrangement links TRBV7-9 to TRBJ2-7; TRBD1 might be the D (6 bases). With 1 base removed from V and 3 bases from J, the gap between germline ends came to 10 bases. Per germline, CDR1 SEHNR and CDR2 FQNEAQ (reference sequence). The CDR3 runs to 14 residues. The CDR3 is CASSLGGTLYEQYF. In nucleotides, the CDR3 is TGTGCCAGCAGCTTAGGTGGGACACTCTACGAGCAGTACTTC.

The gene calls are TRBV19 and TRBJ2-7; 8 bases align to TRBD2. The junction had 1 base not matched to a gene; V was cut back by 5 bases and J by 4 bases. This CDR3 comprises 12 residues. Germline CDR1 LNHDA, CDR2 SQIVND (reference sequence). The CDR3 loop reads CASSAGGYEQYF. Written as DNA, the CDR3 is TGTGCCAGTAGTGCGGGAGGTTACGAGCAGTACTTC.

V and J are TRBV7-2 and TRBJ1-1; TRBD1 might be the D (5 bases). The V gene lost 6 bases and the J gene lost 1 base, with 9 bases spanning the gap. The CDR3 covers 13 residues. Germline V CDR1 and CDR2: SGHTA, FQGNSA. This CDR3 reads CASRGLGNTEAFF. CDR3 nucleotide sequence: TGTGCCAGCAGGGGGCTGGGGAACACTGAAGCTTTCTTT.

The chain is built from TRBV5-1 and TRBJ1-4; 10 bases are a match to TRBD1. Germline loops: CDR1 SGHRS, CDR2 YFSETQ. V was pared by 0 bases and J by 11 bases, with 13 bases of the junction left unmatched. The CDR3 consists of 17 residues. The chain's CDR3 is CASSLAVGTGEASKLFF. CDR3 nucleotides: TGCGCCAGCAGCTTGGCCGTAGGGACAGGGGAGGCAAGTAAACTGTTTTTT.

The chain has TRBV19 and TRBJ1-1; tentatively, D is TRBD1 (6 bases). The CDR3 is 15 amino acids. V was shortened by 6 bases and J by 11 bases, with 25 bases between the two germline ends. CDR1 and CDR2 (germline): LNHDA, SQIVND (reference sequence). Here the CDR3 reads CASSPRGGVGGNAFF. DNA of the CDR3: TGTGCCAGTAGCCCCAGGGGAGGGGTTGGTGGTAATGCTTTCTTT.

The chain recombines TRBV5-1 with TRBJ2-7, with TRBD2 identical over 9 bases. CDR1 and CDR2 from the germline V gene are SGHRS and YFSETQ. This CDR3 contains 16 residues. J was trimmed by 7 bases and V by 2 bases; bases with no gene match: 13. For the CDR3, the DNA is TGCGCCAGCAGCTTTCCCCAGCGGGAGGACAGTAGGGAGCAGTACTTC. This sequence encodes CASSFPQREDSREQYF.

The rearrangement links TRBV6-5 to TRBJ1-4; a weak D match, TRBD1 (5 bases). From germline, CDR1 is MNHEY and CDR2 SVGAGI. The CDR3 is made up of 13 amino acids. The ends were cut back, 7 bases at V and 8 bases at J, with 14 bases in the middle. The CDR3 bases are TGTGCCAGCATCCAGGGAACAGTAGAAAAACTGTTTTTT. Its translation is CASIQGTVEKLFF.

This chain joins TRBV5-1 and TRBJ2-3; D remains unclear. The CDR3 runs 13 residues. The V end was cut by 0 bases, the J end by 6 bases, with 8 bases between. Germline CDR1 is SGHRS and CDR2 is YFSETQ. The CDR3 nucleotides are TGCGCCAGCAGCTTGGTTCTAGTGGATACGCAGTATTTT. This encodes CASSLVLVDTQYF. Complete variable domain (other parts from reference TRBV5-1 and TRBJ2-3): KAGVTQTPRYLIKTRGQQVTLSCSPISGHRSVSWYQQTPGQGLQFLFEYFSETQRNKGNFPGRFSGRQFSNSRSEMNVSTLELGDSALYLCASSLVLVDTQYFGPGTRLTVL.

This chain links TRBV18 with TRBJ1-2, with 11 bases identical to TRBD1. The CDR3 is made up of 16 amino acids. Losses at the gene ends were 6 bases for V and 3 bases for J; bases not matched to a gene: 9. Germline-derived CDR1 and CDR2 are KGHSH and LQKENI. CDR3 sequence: CASSRTAGQGDYGYTF. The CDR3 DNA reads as TGTGCCAGCTCGCGAACGGCGGGACAGGGGGACTATGGCTACACCTTC.

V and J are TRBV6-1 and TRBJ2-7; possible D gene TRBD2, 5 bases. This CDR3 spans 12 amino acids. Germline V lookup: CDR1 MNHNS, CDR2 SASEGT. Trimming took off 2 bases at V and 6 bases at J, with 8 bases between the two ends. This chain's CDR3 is CASSERGSEQYF. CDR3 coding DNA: TGTGCCAGCAGTGAACGGGGTTCCGAGCAGTACTTC.

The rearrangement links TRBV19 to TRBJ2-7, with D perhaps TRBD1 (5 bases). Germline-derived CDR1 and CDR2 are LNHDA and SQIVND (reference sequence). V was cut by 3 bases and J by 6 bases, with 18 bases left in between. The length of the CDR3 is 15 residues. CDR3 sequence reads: CASSISGLLSPEQYF. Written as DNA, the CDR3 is TGTGCCAGTAGTATCTCAGGGCTCCTATCTCCCGAGCAGTACTTC.

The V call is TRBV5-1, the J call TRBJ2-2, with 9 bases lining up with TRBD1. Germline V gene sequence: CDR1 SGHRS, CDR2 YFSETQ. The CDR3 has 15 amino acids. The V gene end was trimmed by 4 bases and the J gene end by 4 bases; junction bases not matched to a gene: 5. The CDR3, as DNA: TGCGCCAGCAGCAATACAGGGGGCCGCACCGGGGAGCTGTTTTTT. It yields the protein CASSNTGGRTGELFF.

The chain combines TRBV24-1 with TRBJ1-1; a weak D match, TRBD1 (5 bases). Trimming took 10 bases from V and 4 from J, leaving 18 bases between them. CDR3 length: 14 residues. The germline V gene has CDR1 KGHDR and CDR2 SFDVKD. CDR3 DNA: TGTGCCACTTCTATGGCAGGGATCGCCACTGAAGCTTTCTTT. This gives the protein CATSMAGIATEAFF.

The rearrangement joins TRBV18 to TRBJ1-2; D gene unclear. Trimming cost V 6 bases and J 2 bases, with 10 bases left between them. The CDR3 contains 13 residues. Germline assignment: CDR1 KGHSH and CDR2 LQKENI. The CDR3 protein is CASSATENYGYTF. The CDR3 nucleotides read TGTGCCAGCTCTGCGACGGAGAACTATGGCTACACCTTC. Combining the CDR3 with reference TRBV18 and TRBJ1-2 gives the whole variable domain NAGVMQNPRHLVRRRGQEARLRCSPMKGHSHVYWYRQLPEEGLKFMVYLQKENIIDESGMPKERFSAEFPKEGPSILRIQQVVRGDSAAYFCASSATENYGYTFGSGTRLTVV.

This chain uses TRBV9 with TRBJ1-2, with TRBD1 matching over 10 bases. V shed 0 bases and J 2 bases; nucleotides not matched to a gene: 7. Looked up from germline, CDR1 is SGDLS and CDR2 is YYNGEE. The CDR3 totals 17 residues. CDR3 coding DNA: TGTGCCAGCAGCGTAGGGGGGACAGGGGAGTCCAACTATGGCTACACCTTC. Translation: CASSVGGTGESNYGYTF.

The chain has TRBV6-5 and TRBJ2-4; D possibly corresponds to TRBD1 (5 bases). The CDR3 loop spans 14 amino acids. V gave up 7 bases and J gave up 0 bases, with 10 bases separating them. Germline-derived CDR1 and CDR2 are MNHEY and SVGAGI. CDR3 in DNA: TGTGCCAGCAAAGGGGTCCTAGCCAAAAACATTCAGTACTTC. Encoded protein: CASKGVLAKNIQYF.

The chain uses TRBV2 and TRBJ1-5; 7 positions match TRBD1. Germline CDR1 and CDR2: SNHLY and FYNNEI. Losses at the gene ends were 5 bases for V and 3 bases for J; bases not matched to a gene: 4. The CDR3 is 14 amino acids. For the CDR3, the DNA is TGTGCCAGCAGTCGGGACAGAATCAATCAGCCCCAGCATTTT. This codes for CASSRDRINQPQHF.

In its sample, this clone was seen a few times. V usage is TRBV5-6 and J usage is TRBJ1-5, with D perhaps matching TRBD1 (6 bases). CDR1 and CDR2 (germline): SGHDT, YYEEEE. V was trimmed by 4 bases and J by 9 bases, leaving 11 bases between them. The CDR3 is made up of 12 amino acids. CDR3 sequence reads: CASSGGRGPQHF. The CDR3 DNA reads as TGTGCCAGCAGCGGGGGCCGAGGGCCCCAGCATTTT. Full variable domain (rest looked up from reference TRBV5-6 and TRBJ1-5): DAGVTQSPTHLIKTRGQQVTLRCSPKSGHDTVSWYQQALGQGPQFIFQYYEEEERQRGNFPDRFSGHQFPNYSSELNVNALLLGDSALYLCASSGGRGPQHFGDGTRLSIL.

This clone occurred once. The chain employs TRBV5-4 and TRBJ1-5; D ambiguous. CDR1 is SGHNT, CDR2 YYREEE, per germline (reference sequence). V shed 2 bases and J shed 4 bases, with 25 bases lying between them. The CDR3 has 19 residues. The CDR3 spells CASSLSFWEYRTPNQPQHF. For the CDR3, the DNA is TGTGCCAGCAGCTTAAGCTTCTGGGAGTATCGTACTCCAAATCAGCCCCAGCATTTT.

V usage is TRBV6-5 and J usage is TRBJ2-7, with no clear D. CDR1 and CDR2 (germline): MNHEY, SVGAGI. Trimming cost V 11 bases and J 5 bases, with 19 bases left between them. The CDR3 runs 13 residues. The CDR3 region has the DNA TGTGCCGGAGAAGCTAAGCACTCGGACGAGCAGTACTTC. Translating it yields CAGEAKHSDEQYF.

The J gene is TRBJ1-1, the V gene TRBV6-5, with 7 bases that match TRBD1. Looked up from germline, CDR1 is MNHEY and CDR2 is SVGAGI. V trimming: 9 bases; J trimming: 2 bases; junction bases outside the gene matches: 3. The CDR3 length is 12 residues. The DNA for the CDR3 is TGTGCCAGTTACAGGGGTAACACTGAAGCTTTCTTT. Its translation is CASYRGNTEAFF.

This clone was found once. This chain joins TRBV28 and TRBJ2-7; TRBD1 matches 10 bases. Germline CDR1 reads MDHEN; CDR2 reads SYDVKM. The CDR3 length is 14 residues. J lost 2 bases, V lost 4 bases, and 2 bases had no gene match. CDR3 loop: CASSSGTGAYEQYF. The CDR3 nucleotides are TGTGCCAGCAGTTCCGGGACAGGGGCCTACGAGCAGTACTTC.

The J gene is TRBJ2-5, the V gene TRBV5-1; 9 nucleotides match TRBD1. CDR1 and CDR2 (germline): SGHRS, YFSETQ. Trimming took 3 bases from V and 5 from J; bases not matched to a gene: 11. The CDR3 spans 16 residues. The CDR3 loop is CASSSQQGALGETQYF. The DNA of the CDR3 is TGCGCCAGCAGCTCGCAACAGGGGGCGCTTGGGGAGACCCAGTACTTC.

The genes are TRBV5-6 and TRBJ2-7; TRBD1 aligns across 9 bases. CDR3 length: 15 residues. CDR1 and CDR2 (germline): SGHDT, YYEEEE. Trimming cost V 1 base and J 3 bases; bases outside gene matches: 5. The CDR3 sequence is CASSLTGTGYYEQYF. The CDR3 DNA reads TGTGCCAGCAGCTTGACCGGGACAGGGTACTACGAGCAGTACTTC.

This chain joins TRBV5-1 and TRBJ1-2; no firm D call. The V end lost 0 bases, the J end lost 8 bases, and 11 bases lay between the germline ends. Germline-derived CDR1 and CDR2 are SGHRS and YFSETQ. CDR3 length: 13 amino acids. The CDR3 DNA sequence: TGCGCCAGCAGCTTGGTAACGGGTAGAGGCTACACCTTC. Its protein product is CASSLVTGRGYTF. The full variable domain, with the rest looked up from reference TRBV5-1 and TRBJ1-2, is KAGVTQTPRYLIKTRGQQVTLSCSPISGHRSVSWYQQTPGQGLQFLFEYFSETQRNKGNFPGRFSGRQFSNSRSEMNVSTLELGDSALYLCASSLVTGRGYTFGSGTRLTVV.

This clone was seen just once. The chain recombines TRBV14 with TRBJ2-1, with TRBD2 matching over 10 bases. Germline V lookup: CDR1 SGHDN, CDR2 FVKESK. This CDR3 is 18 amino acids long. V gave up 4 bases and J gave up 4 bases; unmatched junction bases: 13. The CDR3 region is CASSLELASGGLYNEQFF. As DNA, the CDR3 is TGTGCCAGCAGCCTCGAATTGGCTAGCGGGGGTCTATACAATGAGCAGTTCTTC.

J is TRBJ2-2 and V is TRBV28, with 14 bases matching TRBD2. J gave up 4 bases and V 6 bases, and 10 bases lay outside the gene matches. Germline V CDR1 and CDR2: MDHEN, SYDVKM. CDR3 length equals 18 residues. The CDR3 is CASSLWGLAGVSTGELFF. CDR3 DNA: TGTGCCAGCAGCCTCTGGGGACTAGCGGGAGTAAGCACCGGGGAGCTGTTTTTT.

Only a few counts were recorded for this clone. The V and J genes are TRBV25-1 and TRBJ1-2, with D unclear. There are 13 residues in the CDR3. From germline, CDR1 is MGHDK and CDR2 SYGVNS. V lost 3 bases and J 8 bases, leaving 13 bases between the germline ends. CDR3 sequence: CASSDPLVNGYTF. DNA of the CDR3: TGTGCCAGCAGTGACCCCCTAGTTAACGGCTACACCTTC.

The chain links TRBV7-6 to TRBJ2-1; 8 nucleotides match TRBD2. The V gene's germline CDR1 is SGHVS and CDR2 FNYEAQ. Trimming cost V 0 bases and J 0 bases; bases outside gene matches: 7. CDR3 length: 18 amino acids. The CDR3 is CASSLASGAKSSYNEQFF. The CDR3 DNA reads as TGTGCCAGCAGCTTAGCTAGCGGGGCGAAAAGCTCCTACAATGAGCAGTTCTTC.

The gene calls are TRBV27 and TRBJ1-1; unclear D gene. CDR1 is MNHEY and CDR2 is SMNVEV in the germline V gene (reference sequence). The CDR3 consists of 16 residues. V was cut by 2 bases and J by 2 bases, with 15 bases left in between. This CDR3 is CASSLAGSRFNTEAFF. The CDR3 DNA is TGTGCCAGCAGTTTAGCAGGATCCAGATTTAACACTGAAGCTTTCTTT.